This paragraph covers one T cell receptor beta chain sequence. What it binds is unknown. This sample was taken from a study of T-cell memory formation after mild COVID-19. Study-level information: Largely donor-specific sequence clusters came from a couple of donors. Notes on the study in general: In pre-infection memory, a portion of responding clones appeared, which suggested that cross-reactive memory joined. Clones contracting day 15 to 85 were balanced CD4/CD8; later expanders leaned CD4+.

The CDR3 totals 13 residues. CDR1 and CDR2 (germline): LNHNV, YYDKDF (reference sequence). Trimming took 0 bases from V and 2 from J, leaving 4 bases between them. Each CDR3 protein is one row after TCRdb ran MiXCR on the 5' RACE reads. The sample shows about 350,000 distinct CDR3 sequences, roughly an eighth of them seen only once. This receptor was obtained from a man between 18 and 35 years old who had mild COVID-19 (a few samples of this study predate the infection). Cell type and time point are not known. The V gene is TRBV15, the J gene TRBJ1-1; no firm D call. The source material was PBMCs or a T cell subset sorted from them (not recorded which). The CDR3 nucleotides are TGTGCCACCAGCAGAGAGGGTAACACTGAAGCTTTCTTT. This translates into CATSREGNTEAFF.